This record looks at one T cell receptor (beta chain) sequence and its context. The record originates from a study of blood T cell repertoires in COVID-19. Looked up from germline, CDR1 is LNHDA and CDR2 is SQIVND (reference sequence). The CDR3 length is 14 residues. Losses at the gene ends were 7 bases for V and 7 bases for J; bases not matched to a gene: 5. TCRdb's table, derived via immunoSEQ multiplex PCR, lists solely in-frame clones and lacks some. The sample records approximately 230,000 clones, around 83% being singletons. The clonotype comes from an elderly man with acute or convalescent COVID-19. The chain couples TRBV19 to TRBJ1-6; 9 bases fit TRBD1. The specimen sequenced was peripheral blood. CDR3 nucleotides: TGTGCCAGTACCCAAGGACAGGGGAATTCACCCCTCCACTTT. Translated, it gives CASTQGQGNSPLHF.